The 12 T cell receptor beta chains in this list originate from one sample, sequenced in a study of blood T cell repertoires in COVID-19. Sequencing was performed with immunoSEQ multiplex PCR; in TCRdb, only in-frame clones are kept and a portion is missing. The profile covers some 200,000 clones, with about 79% appearing a single time and around 9.5% taken by the ten largest. The sample taken for sequencing was peripheral blood. Receptors originate from a man aged 50 or older with active or convalescent COVID-19.

The chain links TRBV18 to TRBJ2-1; 11 bases match TRBD2. This CDR3 has 16 residues. After removal of 3 bases from V and 7 bases from J, the junction contained 8 bases not matched to a gene. The germline V gene encodes CDR1 KGHSH and CDR2 LQKENI. The CDR3 protein is CASSPPSGGQGNEQFF. Here the CDR3 DNA reads TGTGCCAGCTCACCTCCTAGCGGGGGGCAGGGGAATGAGCAGTTCTTC.

Written as DNA, the CDR3 is TGTGCCAGCTCCCCGAGCAGGGGGCACGGGGGAGAGCAGTACGTC. Its translation is CASSPSRGHGGEQYV. V is TRBV18 and J is TRBJ2-7; TRBD1 matches at 8 bases. Trimming removed 6 bases from V and 7 bases from J; junction bases left unmatched: 14. The CDR3 loop spans 15 amino acids. Germline loops: CDR1 KGHSH, CDR2 LQKENI.

The chain links TRBV29-1 to TRBJ2-3; tentatively, D is TRBD1 (6 bases). The CDR3 is 14 amino acids. CDR1 SQVTM and CDR2 ANQGSEA come from the germline V gene. Between the trimmed V and J ends, which lost 1 base and 0 bases, there was a span of 8 bases. The CDR3 loop reads CSVEGGHSTDTQYF. CDR3 bases: TGCAGCGTTGAAGGGGGACATAGCACAGATACGCAGTATTTT.

This clone has more than one count but fewer than ten. The V call is TRBV5-8, the J call TRBJ2-1; 8 bases map to TRBD2. CDR3 length: 16 residues. CDR1 is SGHTS and CDR2 is YDEGEE in the germline V gene. The ends lost 2 bases at V and 1 base at J; junction bases unmatched: 5. CDR3 sequence reads: CASSFPSGSSYNEQFF. The CDR3 DNA follows: TGTGCCAGCAGCTTTCCAAGCGGGAGTTCCTACAATGAGCAGTTCTTC.

In its sample, this clone was seen a few times. V is TRBV12-2 and J is TRBJ1-5; TRBD1, as called in the table, went unchecked against the DNA. TRBV12-2 is a pseudogene. This CDR3 spans 16 amino acids. DNA for the CDR3: TGTGCAAGTCGCTTAACGGGACAGGGGTGGAATCAGCCCCAGCATTTT. Its protein is CASRLTGQGWNQPQHF.

This clone was detected a few times. The chain has TRBV6-1 and TRBJ2-7, with 10 positions matching TRBD1. Trimming took 2 bases from V and 6 from J; bases not matched to a gene: 10. Germline V gives CDR1 MNHNS, CDR2 SASEGT. This CDR3 is built from 16 residues. CDR3: CASSEWGTGERSEQYF. CDR3 coding DNA: TGTGCCAGCAGTGAATGGGGGACAGGGGAAAGGAGCGAGCAGTACTTC.

This clone is a singleton in its sample. The chain carries TRBV4-1 and TRBJ1-4, with 8 bases matching TRBD1. Trimming removed 0 bases from V and 7 bases from J; junction bases left unmatched: 10. Germline CDR1 reads MGHRA; CDR2 reads YSYEKL. The CDR3 loop spans 17 amino acids. The CDR3 sequence is CASSQETGAYRGEKLFF. In DNA form, the CDR3 reads TGCGCCAGCAGCCAAGAGACAGGGGCGTACCGTGGTGAAAAACTGTTTTTT.

The genes are TRBV19 and TRBJ2-7; tentatively, D is TRBD2 (6 bases). The CDR3 spans 13 residues. Per the germline V gene, CDR1 is LNHDA and CDR2 is SQIVND (reference sequence). V dropped 7 bases and J dropped 1 base, with 11 bases sitting between them. CDR3 residues: CASMAAGSYEQYF. The DNA for the CDR3 is TGTGCCAGTATGGCGGCGGGGTCCTACGAGCAGTACTTC.

This chain connects TRBV5-1 to TRBJ2-7; D possibly corresponds to TRBD2 (5 bases). Germline V gives CDR1 SGHRS, CDR2 YFSETQ. The V and J ends lost 4 bases and 0 bases respectively, with 11 bases between them. The CDR3 runs 14 residues. The CDR3 sequence is CASSPDGVSYEQYF. As DNA, the CDR3 is TGCGCCAGCAGCCCGGACGGGGTCTCCTACGAGCAGTACTTC.

The chain links TRBV5-6 to TRBJ2-1; TRBD2 matches at 8 bases. Germline values: CDR1 SGHDT, CDR2 YYEEEE. The V segment lost 4 bases and the J segment 1 base; nucleotides outside the gene matches: 4. This CDR3 contains 15 residues. CDR3 in amino acids: CASSPLAGSYNEQFF. CDR3 nucleotide sequence: TGTGCCAGCAGCCCGTTAGCGGGGTCCTACAATGAGCAGTTCTTC.

The gene calls are TRBV5-1 and TRBJ2-5, with TRBD1 identical over 9 bases. There are 15 residues in the CDR3. V shed 4 bases, J shed 0 bases, and the junction held 4 bases outside the gene matches. Looked up from germline, CDR1 is SGHRS and CDR2 is YFSETQ. CDR3 region: CASSIQGADQETQYF. The CDR3 region has the DNA TGCGCCAGCAGCATACAGGGGGCGGACCAAGAGACCCAGTACTTC.

This clone came up a few times. This sequence joins TRBV7-9 and TRBJ2-7; the match to TRBD2 covers 7 bases. The V gene end was trimmed by 5 bases and the J gene end by 5 bases; junction bases not matched to a gene: 6. There are 13 residues in the CDR3. Germline CDR1 SEHNR, CDR2 FQNEAQ (reference sequence). The CDR3 sequence: CASSPRGSNEQYF. CDR3 nucleotides: TGTGCCAGCAGCCCCCGCGGGAGCAACGAGCAGTACTTC.